The 10 T cell receptor beta chains reported below all come from one sample, sequenced in a study of CD8+ T cells in alopecia areata. RNA extraction was followed by reverse transcription into cDNA, which acted as the sequencing template. Data came from immunoSEQ multiplex PCR; TCRdb stores just in-frame clones and leaves some out. The data contain 150,000 to 200,000 clones, 45% to 60% of them singletons. Sample: CD4+ T cells sorted from blood. These receptors originate from a human donor in good health.

The chain recombines TRBV7-2 with TRBJ2-7; D not certain. This CDR3 is built from 13 residues. CDR1 SGHTA and CDR2 FQGNSA come from the germline V gene. V was cut by 1 base and J by 3 bases, with 7 bases left in between. The CDR3, as DNA: TGTGCCAGCAGCTTAGACAGAGGCTACGAGCAGTACTTC. This gives the protein CASSLDRGYEQYF.

Only a few counts were recorded for this clone. The chain uses TRBV30 and TRBJ1-1; D gene uncertain. V lost 1 base and J lost 0, with 6 bases in between. This CDR3 region has 13 residues. CDR1 is GTSNPN and CDR2 is SVGIG in the germline V gene (reference sequence). The CDR3 reads CAWSGQMNTEAFF. CDR3 DNA: TGTGCCTGGAGTGGGCAGATGAACACTGAAGCTTTCTTT.

This clone was recorded a few times. The rearrangement links TRBV5-4 to TRBJ2-6; D is perhaps TRBD2 (6 bases). Germline-derived CDR1 and CDR2 are SGHNT and YYREEE (reference sequence). The CDR3 is made up of 16 amino acids. With 3 bases removed from V and 0 bases from J, the gap between germline ends came to 10 bases. In DNA, the CDR3 is TGTGCCAGCAGCTGGGGCGGGGACTCTGGGGCCAACGTCCTGACTTTC. Translation gives CASSWGGDSGANVLTF.

This clone has only a few counts. The chain carries TRBV29-1 and TRBJ1-1; TRBD1 matches 10 bases. The CDR3 consists of 13 residues. Unmatched junction bases numbered 2, after V lost 6 bases and J lost 1 base. CDR1 is SQVTM and CDR2 is ANQGSEA in the germline V gene. Here the CDR3 DNA reads TGCAGCGTAAGACAGGGGGCGAACACTGAAGCTTTCTTT. This codes for CSVRQGANTEAFF.

This clone appeared once. The CDR3 reads CASSERLEPNIQYF. The CDR3, as DNA: TGTGCCAGCAGTGAAAGGCTGGAACCAAACATTCAGTACTTC. This sequence joins TRBV2 and TRBJ2-4; D is undetermined. This CDR3 has 14 amino acids. Trimming shortened V by 2 bases and J by 6 bases, and 11 bases separated the two germline ends. The germline gives CDR1 SNHLY, CDR2 FYNNEI.

V usage is TRBV6-6 and J usage is TRBJ2-7, with TRBD2 matching over 8 bases. Losses at the gene ends were 7 bases for V and 6 bases for J; bases not matched to a gene: 5. The CDR3 length is 12 residues. Germline values: CDR1 MNHNY, CDR2 SVGAGI (reference sequence). CDR3: CASTGGAREQYF. The CDR3 DNA follows: TGTGCCAGCACGGGGGGGGCCCGCGAGCAGTACTTC.

In this sample, this clone turned up a few times. The J gene is TRBJ2-1, the V gene TRBV29-1, with 14 bases fitting TRBD2. The CDR3 sequence is 14 residues long. Trimming removed 8 bases from V and 4 bases from J; junction bases left unmatched: 4. In germline, CDR1 is SQVTM, CDR2 ANQGSEA. CDR3 DNA sequence: TGCAGCCTGGGGACTAGCGGGAGTTACAATGAGCAGTTCTTC. Encoded protein: CSLGTSGSYNEQFF.

This clone was seen a handful of times. The V gene is TRBV29-1, the J gene TRBJ1-2; D remains ambiguous. Trimming pared 4 bases from V and 5 bases from J, leaving 8 bases between. The CDR3 runs to 11 residues. Germline V gene lookup returns CDR1 SQVTM and CDR2 ANQGSEA. The CDR3 DNA sequence: TGCAGCGTTGCAGGCCAGTATGGCTACACCTTC. Encoded protein: CSVAGQYGYTF.

The chain employs TRBV29-1 and TRBJ2-3; D gene uncertain. CDR1 is SQVTM and CDR2 is ANQGSEA in the germline V gene. The CDR3 is 15 residues long. V was trimmed by 5 bases and J by 1 base, leaving 16 bases between them. The CDR3 protein is CSVLSQASGTDTQYF. The CDR3 bases are TGCAGCGTTCTTTCCCAAGCGTCGGGCACAGATACGCAGTATTTT.

This rearrangement joins TRBV5-1 to TRBJ2-5; 8 positions agree with TRBD2. The J segment lost 5 bases and the V segment lost 7 bases, leaving 4 bases of the junction unmatched. The CDR3 has 12 residues. The germline CDR1 and CDR2 sequences are SGHRS and YFSETQ. The CDR3 here is CASRAGAETQYF. CDR3 DNA: TGCGCCAGCCGAGCGGGGGCGGAGACCCAGTACTTC.